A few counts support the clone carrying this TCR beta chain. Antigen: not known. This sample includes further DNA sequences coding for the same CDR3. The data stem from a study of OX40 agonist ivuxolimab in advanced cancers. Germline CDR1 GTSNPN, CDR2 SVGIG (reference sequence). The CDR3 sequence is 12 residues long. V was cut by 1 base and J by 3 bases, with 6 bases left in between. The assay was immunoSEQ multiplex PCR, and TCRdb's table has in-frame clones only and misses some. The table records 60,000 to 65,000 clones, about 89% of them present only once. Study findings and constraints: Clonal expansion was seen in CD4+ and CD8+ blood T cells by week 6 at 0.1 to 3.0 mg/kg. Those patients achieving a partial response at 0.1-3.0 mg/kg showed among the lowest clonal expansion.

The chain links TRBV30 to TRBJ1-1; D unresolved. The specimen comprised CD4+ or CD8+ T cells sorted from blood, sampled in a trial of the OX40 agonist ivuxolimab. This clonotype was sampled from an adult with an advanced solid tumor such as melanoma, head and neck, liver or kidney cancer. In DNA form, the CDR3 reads TGTGCCTGGAGTGAAGGCCACACTGAAGCTTTCTTT. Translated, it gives CAWSEGHTEAFF.